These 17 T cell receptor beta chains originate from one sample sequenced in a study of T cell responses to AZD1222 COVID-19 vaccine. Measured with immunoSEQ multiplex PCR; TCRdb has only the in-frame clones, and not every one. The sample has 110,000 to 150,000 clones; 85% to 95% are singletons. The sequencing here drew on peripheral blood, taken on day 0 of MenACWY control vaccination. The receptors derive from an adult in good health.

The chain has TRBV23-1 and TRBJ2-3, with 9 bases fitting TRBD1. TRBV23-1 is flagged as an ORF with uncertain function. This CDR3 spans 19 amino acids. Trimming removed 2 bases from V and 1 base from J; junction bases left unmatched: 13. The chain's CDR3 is CASSQHPGQGLPRTDTQYF. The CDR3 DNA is TGCGCCAGCAGTCAACACCCGGGACAGGGACTCCCGCGCACAGATACGCAGTATTTT.

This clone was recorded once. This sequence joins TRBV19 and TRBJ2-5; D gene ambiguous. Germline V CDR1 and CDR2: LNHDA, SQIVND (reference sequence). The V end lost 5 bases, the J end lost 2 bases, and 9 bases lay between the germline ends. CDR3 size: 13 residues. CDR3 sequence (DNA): TGTGCCAGTAGTTTAGGGTCACAAGAGACCCAGTACTTC. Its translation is CASSLGSQETQYF.

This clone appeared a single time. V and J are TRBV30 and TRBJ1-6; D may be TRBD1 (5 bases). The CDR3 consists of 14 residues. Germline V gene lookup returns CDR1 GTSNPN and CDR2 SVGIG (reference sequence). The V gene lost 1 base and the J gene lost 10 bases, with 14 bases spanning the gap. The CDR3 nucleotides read TGTGCCTGGAGTGGGCACAGGTTACCGTCACCCCTCCACTTT. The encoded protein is CAWSGHRLPSPLHF.

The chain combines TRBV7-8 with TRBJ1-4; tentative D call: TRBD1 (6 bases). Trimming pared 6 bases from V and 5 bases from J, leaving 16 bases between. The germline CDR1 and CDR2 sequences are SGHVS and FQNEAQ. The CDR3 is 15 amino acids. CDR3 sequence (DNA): TGTGCCAGCAGACATAGACCGACAGGCAATGAAAAACTGTTTTTT. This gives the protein CASRHRPTGNEKLFF.

CDR3 sequence: CASSSSPTSYEQYF. The CDR3 DNA follows: TGCGCCAGCAGCTCTAGCCCCACTTCCTACGAGCAGTACTTC. This chain connects TRBV4-1 to TRBJ2-7; TRBD2 is a possible D gene (5 bases). This CDR3 contains 14 residues. Germline lookup yields CDR1 MGHRA and CDR2 YSYEKL. The V and J ends lost 5 bases and 1 base respectively, with 12 bases between them.

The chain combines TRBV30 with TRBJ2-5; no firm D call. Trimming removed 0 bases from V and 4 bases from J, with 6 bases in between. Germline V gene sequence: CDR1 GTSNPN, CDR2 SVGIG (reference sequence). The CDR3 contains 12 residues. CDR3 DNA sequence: TGTGCCTGGAGTGTAAGTGGAGAGACCCAGTACTTC. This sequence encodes CAWSVSGETQYF. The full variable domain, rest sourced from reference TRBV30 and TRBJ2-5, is SQTIHQWPATLVQPVGSPLSLECTVEGTSNPNLYWYRQAAGRGLQLLFYSVGIGQISSEVPQNLSASRPQDRQFILSSKKLLLSDSGFYLCAWSVSGETQYFGPGTRLLVL.

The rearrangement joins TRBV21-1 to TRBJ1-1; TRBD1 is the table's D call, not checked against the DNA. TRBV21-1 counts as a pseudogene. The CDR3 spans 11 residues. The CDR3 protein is CASSTRTEAFF. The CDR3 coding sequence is TGTGCCAGCAGCACCCGGACAGAAGCTTTCTTT.

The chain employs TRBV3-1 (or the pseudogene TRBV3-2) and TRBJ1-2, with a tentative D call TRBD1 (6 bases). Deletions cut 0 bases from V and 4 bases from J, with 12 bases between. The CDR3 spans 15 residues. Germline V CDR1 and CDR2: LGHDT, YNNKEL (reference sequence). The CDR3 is CASSQDSGVSYGYTF. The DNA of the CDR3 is TGTGCCAGCAGCCAAGATTCAGGGGTCTCCTATGGCTACACCTTC.

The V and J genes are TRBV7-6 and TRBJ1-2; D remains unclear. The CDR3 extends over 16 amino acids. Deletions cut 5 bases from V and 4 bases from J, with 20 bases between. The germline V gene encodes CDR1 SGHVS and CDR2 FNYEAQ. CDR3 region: CASSPLGRKKAYGYTF. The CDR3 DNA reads TGTGCCAGCAGCCCCCTGGGCCGGAAGAAGGCCTATGGCTACACCTTC.

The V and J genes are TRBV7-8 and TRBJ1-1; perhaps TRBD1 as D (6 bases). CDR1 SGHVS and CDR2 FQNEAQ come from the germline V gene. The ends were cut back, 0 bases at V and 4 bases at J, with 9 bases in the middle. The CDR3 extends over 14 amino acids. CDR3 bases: TGTGCCAGCAGCTTAGCCGGAGGGGGCACTGAAGCTTTCTTT. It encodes CASSLAGGGTEAFF.

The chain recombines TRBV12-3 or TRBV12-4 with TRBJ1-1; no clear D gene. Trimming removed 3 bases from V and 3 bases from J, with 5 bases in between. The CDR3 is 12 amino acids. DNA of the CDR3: TGTGCCAGCAGTTTCGGGGACACTGAAGCTTTCTTT. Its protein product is CASSFGDTEAFF.

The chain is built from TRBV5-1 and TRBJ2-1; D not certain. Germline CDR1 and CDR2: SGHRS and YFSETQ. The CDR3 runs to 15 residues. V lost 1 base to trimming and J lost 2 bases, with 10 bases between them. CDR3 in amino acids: CASSLSSIAYNEQFF. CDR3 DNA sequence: TGCGCCAGCAGCTTGTCCTCTATCGCCTACAATGAGCAGTTCTTC.

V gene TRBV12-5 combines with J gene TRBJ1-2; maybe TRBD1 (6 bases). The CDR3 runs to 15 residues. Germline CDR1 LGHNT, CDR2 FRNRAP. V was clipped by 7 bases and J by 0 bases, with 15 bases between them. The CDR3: CASDQRTGPNYGYTF. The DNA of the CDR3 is TGTGCTAGTGACCAACGTACAGGGCCTAACTATGGCTACACCTTC.

CDR3 sequence reads: CASSSKGGKNIQYF. The CDR3 DNA reads as TGTGCCAGTAGTTCCAAGGGAGGCAAAAACATTCAGTACTTC. This chain connects TRBV19 to TRBJ2-4, with a possible D match to TRBD2 (6 bases). Per germline, CDR1 LNHDA and CDR2 SQIVND (reference sequence). Trimming pared 5 bases from V and 3 bases from J, leaving 11 bases between. The CDR3 totals 14 residues. The whole variable domain, filled in from reference TRBV19 and TRBJ2-4, reads DGGITQSPKYLFRKEGQNVTLSCEQNLNHDAMYWYRQDPGQGLRLIYYSQIVNDFQKGDIAEGYSVSREKKESFPLTVTSAQKNPTAFYLCASSSKGGKNIQYFGAGTRLSVL.

CDR3 DNA: TGTGCCAGCAGTGATTACCGGGACAGAGTAGAAGCTTTCTTT. Protein product: CASSDYRDRVEAFF. This chain uses TRBV25-1 with TRBJ1-1; 7 bases agree with TRBD1. V trimming: 3 bases; J trimming: 8 bases; junction bases outside the gene matches: 9. Germline V lookup: CDR1 MGHDK, CDR2 SYGVNS. The CDR3 consists of 14 residues.

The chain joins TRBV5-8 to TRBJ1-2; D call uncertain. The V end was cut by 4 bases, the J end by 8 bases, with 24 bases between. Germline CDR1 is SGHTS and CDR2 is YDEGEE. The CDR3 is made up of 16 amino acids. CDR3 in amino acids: CASSGVRETEEGGYTF. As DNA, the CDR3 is TGTGCCAGCAGCGGGGTTAGGGAAACAGAAGAAGGCGGCTACACCTTC.

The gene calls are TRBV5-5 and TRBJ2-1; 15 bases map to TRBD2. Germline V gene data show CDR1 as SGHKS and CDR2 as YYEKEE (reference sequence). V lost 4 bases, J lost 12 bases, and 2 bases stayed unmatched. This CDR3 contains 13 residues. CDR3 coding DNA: TGTGCCAGCAGCCCGGGACTAGCGGGGGGGCAGTTCTTC. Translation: CASSPGLAGGQFF.